The 14 T cell receptor beta chains below come from one sample, sequenced in a study of CD8 T cells in ankylosing spondylitis. Study-wide results and caveats: Roughly eight highly homologous variants made up a TCR beta motif that seemed to typify ankylosing spondylitis blood.

TCRdb reprocessed the 5' RACE reads via MiXCR and lists one record per CDR3 protein. The data hold under 450,000 distinct CDR3 sequences, with about a sixth observed a single time. No antigen is known for these receptors. The source material was blood, either unsorted or a sorted T cell fraction (not recorded which). These receptors were taken from a male donor with ankylosing spondylitis.

CDR3 DNA: TGCAGTGCCCCAGCAGGAGGGCTAGCGGGAGAGGACGAGCAGTACTTC. Its protein is CSAPAGGLAGEDEQYF. The rearrangement uses TRBV20-1 and TRBJ2-7; TRBD2 agrees at 10 bases. In germline, CDR1 is DFQATT, CDR2 SNEGSKA (reference sequence). V trimming: 6 bases; J trimming: 5 bases; junction bases outside the gene matches: 16. This CDR3 region has 16 residues.

V is TRBV20-1 and J is TRBJ2-7, with D tentatively TRBD1 or TRBD2 (5 bases each). Trimming took 4 bases from V and 2 from J, leaving 21 bases between them. The CDR3 spans 16 residues. Per germline, CDR1 DFQATT and CDR2 SNEGSKA (reference sequence). The CDR3 is CSATAHLGTLTYEQYF. CDR3 DNA sequence: TGCAGTGCTACCGCCCACCTTGGGACCCTAACCTACGAGCAGTACTTC.

The chain recombines TRBV29-1 with TRBJ2-7; 9 nucleotides line up with TRBD1. Germline V lookup: CDR1 SQVTM, CDR2 ANQGSEA. The CDR3 has 13 residues. J was trimmed by 1 base and V by 3 bases; bases with no gene match: 1. The CDR3 region is CSVDGTGSYEQYF. The CDR3 DNA sequence: TGCAGCGTTGACGGGACAGGGTCCTACGAGCAGTACTTC.

The rearrangement uses TRBV6-1 and TRBJ2-1, with D perhaps being TRBD1 or TRBD2 (6 bases each). Trimming removed 2 bases at V and 12 bases at J, with 14 bases between. Germline V gives CDR1 MNHNS, CDR2 SASEGT. This CDR3 is 13 amino acids long. The CDR3 loop reads CASSESGAFPQFF. The CDR3 DNA follows: TGTGCCAGCAGTGAATCGGGGGCTTTCCCGCAGTTCTTC.

The rearrangement uses TRBV24-1 and TRBJ2-3, with D possibly being TRBD2 (6 bases). The length of the CDR3 is 17 residues. V lost 4 bases and J lost 3, with 19 bases in between. The germline gives CDR1 KGHDR, CDR2 SFDVKD. CDR3 protein: CATSDSGQVRGTDTQYF. The CDR3 DNA follows: TGTGCCACCAGTGACTCCGGGCAGGTCCGGGGGACAGATACGCAGTATTTT.

This chain uses TRBV6-2 or TRBV6-3 with TRBJ2-7, with TRBD2 matching 9 bases. The V and J ends lost 9 bases and 2 bases, in that order; junction bases with no gene match: 11. Per the germline V gene, CDR1 is MNHEY and CDR2 is SVGEGT. CDR3 size: 15 residues. The CDR3 DNA follows: TGTGCCAGTGTGCTTGGGTCTAGCGGGACCTACGAGCAGTACTTC. It is translated as CASVLGSSGTYEQYF.

This clonotype has more than one count but fewer than ten. The chain uses TRBV20-1 and TRBJ2-3, with D tentatively TRBD2 (6 bases). This CDR3 spans 16 amino acids. V lost 8 bases, J lost 4 bases, and 25 bases lay in between. Germline CDR1 reads DFQATT; CDR2 reads SNEGSKA (reference sequence). In DNA form, the CDR3 reads TGCAGTTCCGCCCTCCGGGAGAGGGAGAGGGCAGATACGCAGTATTTT. Amino acids: CSSALRERERADTQYF.

This clonotype was seen only a few times. The chain employs TRBV12-3 or TRBV12-4 and TRBJ1-5, with a possible D match to TRBD1 (6 bases). This CDR3 spans 13 amino acids. Trimming stripped 4 bases from V and 5 bases from J, with 9 bases between. DNA of the CDR3: TGTGCCAGCAGTTCCAGGGGATATCAGCCCCAGCATTTT. Encoded protein: CASSSRGYQPQHF.

The chain has TRBV7-9 and TRBJ1-2; tentative D call: TRBD1 (6 bases). Per germline, CDR1 SEHNR and CDR2 FQNEAQ (reference sequence). The CDR3 has 13 amino acids. Between the trimmed V and J ends, which lost 3 bases and 4 bases, there was a span of 9 bases. CDR3 nucleotide sequence: TGTGCCAGCAGCTTGGCAGGGGTCTATGGCTACACCTTC. This gives the protein CASSLAGVYGYTF. Full variable domain (outside the CDR3, taken from reference TRBV7-9 and TRBJ1-2): DTGVSQNPRHKITKRGQNVTFRCDPISEHNRLYWYRQTLGQGPEFLTYFQNEAQLEKSRLLSDRFSAERPKGSFSTLEIQRTEQGDSAMYLCASSLAGVYGYTFGSGTRLTVV.

This clonotype occurred a few times. The chain combines TRBV20-1 with TRBJ2-2; D unresolved. V was shortened by 3 bases and J by 4 bases, with 12 bases between the two germline ends. The CDR3 consists of 14 residues. Germline lookup yields CDR1 DFQATT and CDR2 SNEGSKA (reference sequence). The CDR3, as DNA: TGCAGTGCTAGCGTCAGGCCGGGCACCGGGGAGCTGTTTTTT. Residues: CSASVRPGTGELFF.

The chain joins TRBV12-3 or TRBV12-4 to TRBJ1-4, with 10 bases identical to TRBD1. CDR3 length: 16 amino acids. V dropped 7 bases and J dropped 8; count of bases not matched to a gene: 13. As DNA, the CDR3 is TGTGCCAGCACGGGACAGGGGACCCTACGGGGAGAAAAACTGTTTTTT. Its translation: CASTGQGTLRGEKLFF.

The chain carries TRBV5-1 and TRBJ1-1, with 8 nucleotides matching TRBD1. V shed 1 base, J shed 1 base, and the junction held 3 bases outside the gene matches. Germline V lookup: CDR1 SGHRS, CDR2 YFSETQ. The CDR3 contains 15 residues. The CDR3 nucleotides read TGCGCCAGCAGCTTGCCCGGGACAGGGAACACTGAAGCTTTCTTT. It encodes CASSLPGTGNTEAFF.

The chain recombines TRBV7-2 with TRBJ2-7, with 7 bases fitting TRBD2. V lost 3 bases, J lost 2 bases, and 10 bases stayed unmatched. The germline V gene has CDR1 SGHTA and CDR2 FQGNSA. This CDR3 comprises 16 residues. The CDR3 protein is CASSLRTSGITYEQYF. The CDR3 bases are TGTGCCAGCAGCTTGCGGACCAGCGGGATAACCTACGAGCAGTACTTC.

The chain has TRBV11-3 and TRBJ2-3, with D possibly being TRBD1 (7 bases). The CDR3 has 14 residues. Deletions cut 8 bases from V and 3 bases from J, with 15 bases between. Germline CDR1 SGHNT, CDR2 YENEEA. The CDR3 DNA follows: TGTGCCAGCGGCAGGGGGGAGCCTACAGATACGCAGTATTTT. Encoded protein: CASGRGEPTDTQYF.